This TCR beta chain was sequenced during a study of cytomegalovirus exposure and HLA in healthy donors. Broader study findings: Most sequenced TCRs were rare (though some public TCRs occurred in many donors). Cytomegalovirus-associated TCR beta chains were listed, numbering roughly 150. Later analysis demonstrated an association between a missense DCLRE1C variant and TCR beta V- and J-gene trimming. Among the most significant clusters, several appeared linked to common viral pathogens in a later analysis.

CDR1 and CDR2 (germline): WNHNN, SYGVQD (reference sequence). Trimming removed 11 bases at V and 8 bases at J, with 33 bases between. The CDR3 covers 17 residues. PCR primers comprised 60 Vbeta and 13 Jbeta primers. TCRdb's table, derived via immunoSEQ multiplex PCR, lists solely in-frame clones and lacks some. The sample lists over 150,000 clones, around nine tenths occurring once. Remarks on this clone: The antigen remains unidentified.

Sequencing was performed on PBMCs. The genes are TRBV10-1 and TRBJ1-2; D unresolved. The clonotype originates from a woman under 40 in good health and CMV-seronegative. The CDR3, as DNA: TGCGCCCCGACGGCGGCAAACTTACGTCGAGACCGAAAGGGCTACACCTTC. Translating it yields CAPTAANLRRDRKGYTF.